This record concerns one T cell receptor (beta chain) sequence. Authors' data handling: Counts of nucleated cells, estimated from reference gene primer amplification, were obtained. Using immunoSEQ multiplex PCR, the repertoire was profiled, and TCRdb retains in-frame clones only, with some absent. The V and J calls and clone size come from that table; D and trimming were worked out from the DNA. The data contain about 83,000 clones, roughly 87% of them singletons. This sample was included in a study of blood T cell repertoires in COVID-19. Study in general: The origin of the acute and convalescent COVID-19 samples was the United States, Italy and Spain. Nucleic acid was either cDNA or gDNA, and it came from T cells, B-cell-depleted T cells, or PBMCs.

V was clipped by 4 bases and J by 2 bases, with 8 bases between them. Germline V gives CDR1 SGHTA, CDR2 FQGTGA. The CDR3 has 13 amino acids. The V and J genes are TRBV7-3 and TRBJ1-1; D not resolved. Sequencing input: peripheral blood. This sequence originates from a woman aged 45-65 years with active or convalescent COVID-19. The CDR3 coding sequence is TGTGCCAGCAGCTCCGGGAGCAACACTGAAGCTTTCTTT. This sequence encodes CASSSGSNTEAFF.